This is a list of T cell receptor beta chains from one sample in a study of blood T cell repertoires in COVID-19. The method was immunoSEQ multiplex PCR; TCRdb's version includes in-frame clones alone and lacks a portion of them. The table shows more than 90,000 clones, with approximately 87% occurring only once. The specimen was peripheral blood. The receptors stem from a woman aged 30 to 39 with acute or convalescent COVID-19. The CDR3 runs from the conserved cysteine through the conserved F or W. A D gene is named only where the DNA matches it firmly. Rows give clone size only sometimes, using once, few, many, or a class for an expanded clone.

CDR3 length,V gene,clone size,D gene,J gene,CDR3 protein,CDR3 DNA
15,TRBV6-5,-,-,TRBJ2-7,CASTRAARGQGEQYF,TGTGCCAGCACCCGCGCTGCCAGGGGCCAAGGCGAGCAGTACTTC
15,TRBV30,-,TRBD1,TRBJ1-4,CAWSRGDRGNEKLFF,TGTGCCTGGAGTAGGGGTGACAGGGGAAATGAAAAACTGTTTTTT
15,TRBV2,-,TRBD1,TRBJ2-5,CASSEGDRDEETQYF,TGTGCCAGCAGTGAAGGGGACAGGGACGAAGAGACCCAGTACTTC
15,TRBV19,-,-,TRBJ1-5,CASTSSGGINQPQHF,TGTGCCAGTACTTCTTCGGGGGGTATCAATCAGCCCCAGCATTTT
13,TRBV12-3/TRBV12-4,once,-,TRBJ1-5,CASSFDSGQPQHF,TGTGCCAGCAGTTTCGACAGTGGTCAGCCCCAGCATTTT
13,TRBV18,once,-,TRBJ2-7,CASSQSEGHEQYF,TGTGCCAGCTCTCAGAGTGAGGGCCACGAGCAGTACTTC
13,TRBV10-3,-,TRBD1,TRBJ1-2,CAIKGTVTEGYTF,TGTGCCATCAAGGGGACAGTGACGGAGGGCTACACCTTC
15,TRBV2,-,-,TRBJ2-4,CASIDRILAKNIQYF,TGTGCCAGCATCGACAGAATTCTAGCCAAAAACATTCAGTACTTC
17,TRBV9,-,-,TRBJ1-4,CASTPGRVGVANEKLFF,TGTGCCAGCACCCCCGGGCGAGTAGGGGTAGCTAATGAAAAACTGTTTTTT
18,TRBV13,-,TRBD2,TRBJ2-6,CASSLNPGGGPGANVLTF,TGTGCCAGCAGCTTAAACCCGGGGGGGGGCCCTGGGGCCAACGTCCTGACTTTC
12,TRBV15,once,-,TRBJ1-5,CATSNGGQPQHF,TGTGCCACCAGCAATGGCGGTCAGCCCCAGCATTTT
14,TRBV7-9,-,-,TRBJ1-1,CASSPLTGVVEAFF,TGTGCCAGCAGCCCCCTCACCGGAGTTGTGGAAGCTTTCTTT
12,TRBV3-1/TRBV3-2,-,-,TRBJ2-7,CASSQVNSQQYF,TGTGCCAGCAGCCAAGTTAACAGCCAGCAGTACTTC
13,TRBV5-1,-,-,TRBJ1-6,CASSFGGYSPLHF,TGCGCCAGCAGCTTTGGAGGGTATTCACCCCTCCACTTT
13,TRBV7-9,few,-,TRBJ1-1,CASSARGSTEAFF,TGTGCCAGCAGCGCAAGGGGGAGCACTGAAGCTTTCTTT
14,TRBV12-5,-,TRBD1,TRBJ2-1,CASGFRDSDNEQFF,TGTGCTAGTGGTTTTAGGGACAGCGACAATGAGCAGTTCTTC
16,TRBV28,-,TRBD1,TRBJ1-5,CASSQNRGSSNQPQHF,TGTGCCAGCAGCCAGAACAGGGGAAGTAGCAATCAGCCCCAGCATTTT
17,TRBV4-1,once,-,TRBJ1-3,CASSQELQMLSGNTIYF,TGCGCCAGCAGCCAAGAATTGCAGATGCTTTCTGGAAACACCATATATTTT
13,TRBV5-6,-,-,TRBJ1-1,CASSLSGGTEAFF,TGTGCCAGCAGCTTGAGCGGGGGCACTGAAGCTTTCTTT
13,TRBV12-3/TRBV12-4,-,-,TRBJ2-3,CATGTGVTDTQYF,TGTGCCACAGGGACGGGGGTCACAGATACGCAGTATTTT
13,TRBV5-6,-,-,TRBJ2-3,CASSLEGADTQYF,TGTGCCAGCAGCTTGGAGGGGGCAGATACGCAGTATTTT
13,TRBV18,once,-,TRBJ2-7,CASSPTLNHEQYF,TGTGCCAGCTCACCGACTCTTAACCACGAGCAGTACTTC
13,TRBV5-5,few,-,TRBJ1-6,CASSQIRNSPLHF,TGTGCCAGCAGCCAAATACGGAATTCACCCCTCCACTTT
12,TRBV20-1,-,-,TRBJ1-5,CSASNQNQPQHF,TGCAGTGCTAGTAATCAGAATCAGCCCCAGCATTTT
14,TRBV7-2,-,TRBD2,TRBJ2-3,CASSLRGGTDTQYF,TGTGCCAGCAGCTTGCGGGGGGGCACAGATACGCAGTATTTT
14,TRBV28,-,TRBD1,TRBJ1-1,CASTQTGGDTEAFF,TGTGCCAGCACTCAAACAGGGGGTGACACTGAAGCTTTCTTT
15,TRBV28,-,TRBD1,TRBJ2-7,CASSYRGAPSYEQYF,TGTGCCAGCAGCTACAGGGGGGCCCCCTCCTACGAGCAGTACTTC
18,TRBV6-6,-,-,TRBJ1-2,CASSPLPRHTSGNYGYTF,TGTGCCAGCAGTCCTTTACCTCGGCACACCTCAGGGAACTATGGCTACACCTTC
13,TRBV5-1,-,-,TRBJ2-7,CASSSGDVYEQYF,TGCGCCAGCAGCTCGGGGGACGTGTACGAGCAGTACTTC
15,TRBV6-2/TRBV6-3,-,-,TRBJ1-5,CASSYQAVLNQPQHF,TGTGCCAGCAGTTACCAGGCCGTACTCAATCAGCCCCAGCATTTT
15,TRBV6-5,-,-,TRBJ2-2,CASSSGQYNTGELFF,TGTGCCAGCAGTTCAGGACAGTATAACACCGGGGAGCTGTTTTTT
13,TRBV27,once,-,TRBJ1-1,CASSPPPGGEAFF,TGTGCCAGCAGTCCTCCACCGGGGGGAGAAGCTTTCTTT
18,TRBV23-1,once,-,TRBJ1-4,CASTQRSGEGPRGEKLFF,TGCGCCAGCACCCAACGCTCGGGAGAGGGCCCCAGAGGTGAAAAACTGTTTTTT
14,TRBV7-8,-,TRBD1,TRBJ1-2,CASSLSRDSYGYTF,TGTGCCAGCAGCTTAAGCCGGGACAGCTATGGCTACACCTTC
16,TRBV3-1/TRBV3-2,-,-,TRBJ1-2,CASSHYLGGVAEGYTF,TGTGCCAGCAGCCACTACCTGGGAGGGGTAGCGGAGGGCTACACCTTC
13,TRBV29-1,-,TRBD1,TRBJ2-1,CSVRQGSGDEQFF,TGCAGCGTTCGACAGGGGAGTGGAGATGAGCAGTTCTTC
15,TRBV27,-,-,TRBJ1-2,CASSLYRTGNYGYTF,TGTGCCAGCAGTTTATACCGGACGGGAAACTATGGCTACACCTTC
12,TRBV10-3,-,-,TRBJ1-5,CAISSGGQPQHF,TGTGCCATCTCCTCGGGAGGTCAGCCCCAGCATTTT
15,TRBV7-6,-,-,TRBJ2-1,CASSLGQKGKNEQFF,TGTGCCAGCAGCTTAGGTCAAAAGGGGAAAAATGAGCAGTTCTTC
16,TRBV6-2/TRBV6-3,-,-,TRBJ1-2,CASSDPRGGLNYGYTF,TGTGCCAGCAGTGATCCTCGGGGAGGGCTTAACTATGGCTACACCTTC